This TCR beta chain was sequenced in a study of tumor-infiltrating lymphocytes in localized non-small cell lung cancer (dated by TCRdb to about 2021). In terms of the full investigation: The cohort included patients whose samples were collected after neoadjuvant chemotherapy, as well as both smokers and never-smokers and several histologies. From each patient came resected tumor tissue plus uninvolved lung tissue from that same patient, and the uninvolved lung tissue was described as non-adjacent to the tumor. Flow cytometry, multiplex immunofluorescence, RNA-seq, exome sequencing and proteomics were applied to the same patients as TCR sequencing, which was one of several integrated assays. In total, the ICON cohort consisted of over a hundred surgical patients with localized non-small cell lung cancer who had their tumors resected. A total of some 56 patients were included in the paired tumor versus uninvolved lung comparison of immunoSEQ T-cell fraction. What the work shows at the level of the full study, not this receptor alone: Since assay coverage differed from patient to patient depending on how much tissue was available, TCR sequencing was done for only a subset of the cohort. Because different assays used different pieces of the same tissue, intratumor heterogeneity could not be separated from technical variation. TCR-derived T-cell fraction did not differ between the flow cytometry-defined immunotypes IM1 (good prognosis) and IM2 (poor prognosis). In line with immunofluorescence CD3 counts, TCRbeta sequencing supported higher T cell infiltration in tumors compared with uninvolved lung tissue.

The CDR3 covers 15 residues, taking in both the cysteine and the phenylalanine. Of the read, only the CDR3 DNA is kept; its 45 bases are in frame from base 1. The CDR1 and CDR2 encoded by the germline V gene (reference sequence) are SEHNR and FQNEAQ. Trimming removed 5 bases from V and 6 bases from J; the gene matches leave 10 bases unexplained. Worth noting for this clone: This clone's antigen is unknown. Base qualities were left out, and no much larger clone turns up one base away.

Patient enrollment in ICON started in 2016, and the final patient was enrolled in September 2018. From a subcohort of some 76 patients, fresh tumor and matched uninvolved tissue were collected for in-depth immune analyses, including TCR sequencing. DNA isolated from bulk tissue, without cell sorting, was used for TCR sequencing. The T-cell fraction in tumor and uninvolved lung tissue was obtained from TCR sequencing using the immunoSEQ assay. Per the original workflow: In the survival analysis, patients were divided into a high T-cell fraction group (upper tertile) and a low T-cell fraction group (lower two tertiles), and the two groups were compared using a log-rank test. Paired tumor versus uninvolved lung differences in T-cell fraction were tested with a signed-rank test. TCRdb mirrors the immuneACCESS table, restricted to in-frame sequences. Some clones are absent from its copies; in checked studies, under half trace to an unresolved V gene, and the reason for the others is unknown. V, J and clone size reflect that table, while D and trimming were determined from the DNA. This sample has roughly 12,000 clones in its table, and more than 75% of those were observed once. The ten biggest clones cover about 15% of the sample.

What was sequenced was uninvolved lung tissue not adjacent to the tumor. The clonotype originates from a human donor with non-small cell lung cancer. The V and J segments used are TRBV7-9 and TRBJ2-1; 7 bases in the middle match TRBD1. The CDR3 corresponds to CASSPWGQQGNEQFF. The DNA is TGTGCCAGCAGCCCCTGGGGACAGCAAGGCAATGAGCAGTTCTTC.